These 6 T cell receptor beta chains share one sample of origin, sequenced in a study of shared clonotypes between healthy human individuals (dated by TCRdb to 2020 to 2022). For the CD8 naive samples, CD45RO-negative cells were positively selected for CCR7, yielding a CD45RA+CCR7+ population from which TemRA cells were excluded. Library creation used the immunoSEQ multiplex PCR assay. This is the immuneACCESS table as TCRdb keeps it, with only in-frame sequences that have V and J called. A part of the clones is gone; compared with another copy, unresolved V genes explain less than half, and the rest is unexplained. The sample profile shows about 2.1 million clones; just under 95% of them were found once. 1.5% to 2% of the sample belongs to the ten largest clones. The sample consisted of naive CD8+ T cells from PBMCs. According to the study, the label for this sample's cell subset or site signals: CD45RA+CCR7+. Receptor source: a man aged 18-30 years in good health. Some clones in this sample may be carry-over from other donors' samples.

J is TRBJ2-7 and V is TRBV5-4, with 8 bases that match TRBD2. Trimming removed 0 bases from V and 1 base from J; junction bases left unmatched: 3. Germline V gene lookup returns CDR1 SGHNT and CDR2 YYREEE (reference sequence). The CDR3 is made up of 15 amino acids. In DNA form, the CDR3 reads TGTGCCAGCAGCTTGGCCCGCGGGAGGTCCTACGAGCAGTACTTC. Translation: CASSLARGRSYEQYF.

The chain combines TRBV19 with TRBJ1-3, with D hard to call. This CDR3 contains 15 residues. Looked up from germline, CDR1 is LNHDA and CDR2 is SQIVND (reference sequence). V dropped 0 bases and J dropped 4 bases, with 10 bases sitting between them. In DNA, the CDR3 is TGTGCCAGTAGTATAGAGTCCGGGAACGGAAACACCATATATTTT. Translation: CASSIESGNGNTIYF. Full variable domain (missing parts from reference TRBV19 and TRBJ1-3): DGGITQSPKYLFRKEGQNVTLSCEQNLNHDAMYWYRQDPGQGLRLIYYSQIVNDFQKGDIAEGYSVSREKKESFPLTVTSAQKNPTAFYLCASSIESGNGNTIYFGEGSWLTVV.

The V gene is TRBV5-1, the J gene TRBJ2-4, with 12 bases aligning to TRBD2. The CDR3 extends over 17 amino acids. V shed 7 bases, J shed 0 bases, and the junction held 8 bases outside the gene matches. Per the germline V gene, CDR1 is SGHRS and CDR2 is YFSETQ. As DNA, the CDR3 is TGCGCCAGCTTAAGACTAGCGGGGGAGCTAGCCAAAAACATTCAGTACTTC. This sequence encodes CASLRLAGELAKNIQYF. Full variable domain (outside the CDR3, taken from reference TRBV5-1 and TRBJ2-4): KAGVTQTPRYLIKTRGQQVTLSCSPISGHRSVSWYQQTPGQGLQFLFEYFSETQRNKGNFPGRFSGRQFSNSRSEMNVSTLELGDSALYLCASLRLAGELAKNIQYFGAGTRLSVL.

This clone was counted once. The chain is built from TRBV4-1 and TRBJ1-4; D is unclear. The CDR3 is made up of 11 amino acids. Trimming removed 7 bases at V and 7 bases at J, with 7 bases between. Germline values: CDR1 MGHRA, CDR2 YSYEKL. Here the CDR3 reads CASTAGEKLFF. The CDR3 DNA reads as TGCGCCAGCACCGCAGGTGAAAAACTGTTTTTT.

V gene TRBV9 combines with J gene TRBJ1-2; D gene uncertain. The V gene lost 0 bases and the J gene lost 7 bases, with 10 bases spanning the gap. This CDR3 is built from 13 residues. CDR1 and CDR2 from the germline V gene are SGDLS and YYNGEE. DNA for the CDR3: TGTGCCAGCAGCGTAGAGAGGGAGGGTGGCTACACCTTC. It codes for CASSVEREGGYTF.

Written as DNA, the CDR3 is TGTGCCAGCAGCTCTCGCGGCGGGGAGCTGTTTTTT. As protein: CASSSRGGELFF. The chain combines TRBV7-8 with TRBJ2-2; no clear D. V was pared by 4 bases and J by 7 bases, with 7 bases between. This CDR3 comprises 12 residues. Germline lookup yields CDR1 SGHVS and CDR2 FQNEAQ.